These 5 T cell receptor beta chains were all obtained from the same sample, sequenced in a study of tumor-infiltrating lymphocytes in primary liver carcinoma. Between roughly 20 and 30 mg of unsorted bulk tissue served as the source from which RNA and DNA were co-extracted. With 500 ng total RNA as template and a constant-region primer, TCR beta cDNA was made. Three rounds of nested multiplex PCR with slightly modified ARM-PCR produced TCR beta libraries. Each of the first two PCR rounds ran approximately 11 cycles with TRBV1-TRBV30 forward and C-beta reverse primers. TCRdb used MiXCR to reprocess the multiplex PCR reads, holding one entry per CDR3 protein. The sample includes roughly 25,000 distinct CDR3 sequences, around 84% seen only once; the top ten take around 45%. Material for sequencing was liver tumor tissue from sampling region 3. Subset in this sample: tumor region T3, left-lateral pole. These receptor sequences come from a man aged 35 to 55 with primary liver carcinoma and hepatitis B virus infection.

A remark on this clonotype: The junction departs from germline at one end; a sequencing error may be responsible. CDR3 residues: CASRISGPSSHEQYF. CDR3 coding DNA: TGTGCCAGCAGGATCTCGGGACCGTCCTCCCACGAGCAGTACTTC. The genes are TRBV28 and TRBJ2-7; D could derive from TRBD1 or TRBD2 (5 bases each). The CDR3 length is 15 residues. Germline values: CDR1 MDHEN, CDR2 SYDVKM. The variable domain in full, with the rest retrieved from reference TRBV28 and TRBJ2-7, is DVKVTQSSRYLVKRTGEKVFLECVQDMDHENMFWYRQDPGLGLRLIYFSYDVKMKEKGDIPEGYSVSREKKERFSLILESASTNQTSMYLCASRISGPSSHEQYFGPGTRLTVT.

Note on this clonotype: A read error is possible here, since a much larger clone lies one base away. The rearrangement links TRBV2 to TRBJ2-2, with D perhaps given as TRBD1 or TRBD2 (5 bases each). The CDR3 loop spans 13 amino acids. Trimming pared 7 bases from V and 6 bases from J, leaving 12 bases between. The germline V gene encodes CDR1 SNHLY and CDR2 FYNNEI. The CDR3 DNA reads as TGTGCCAGCAACAGGAAGAGGGCCGGGGAGCTGTTTTTT. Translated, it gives CASNRKRAGELFF.

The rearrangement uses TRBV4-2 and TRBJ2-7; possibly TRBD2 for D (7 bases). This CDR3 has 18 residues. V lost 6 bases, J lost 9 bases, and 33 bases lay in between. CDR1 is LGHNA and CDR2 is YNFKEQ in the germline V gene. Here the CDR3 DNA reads TGTGCCAGCAGTGGAAAACAGGGACTATTGGGAGGGCCACACGCGCAGTACTTC. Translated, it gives CASSGKQGLLGGPHAQYF.

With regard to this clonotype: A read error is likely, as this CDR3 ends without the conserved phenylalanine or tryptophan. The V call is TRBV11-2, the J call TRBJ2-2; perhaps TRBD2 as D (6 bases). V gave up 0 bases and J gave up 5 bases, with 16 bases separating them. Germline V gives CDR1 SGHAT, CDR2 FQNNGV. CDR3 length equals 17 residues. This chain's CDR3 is CASSLELGGVKTGELFL. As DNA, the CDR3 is TGTGCCAGCAGCTTAGAATTAGGAGGGGTGAAAACCGGGGAGCTGTTTCTT.

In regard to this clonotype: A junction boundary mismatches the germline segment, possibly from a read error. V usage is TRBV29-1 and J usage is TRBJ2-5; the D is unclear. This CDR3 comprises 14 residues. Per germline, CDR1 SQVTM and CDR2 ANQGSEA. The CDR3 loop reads CSYLPPLGRETQCF. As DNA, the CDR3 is TGTAGTTACCTCCCCCCCCTGGGTAGAGAGACCCAGTGCTTC.